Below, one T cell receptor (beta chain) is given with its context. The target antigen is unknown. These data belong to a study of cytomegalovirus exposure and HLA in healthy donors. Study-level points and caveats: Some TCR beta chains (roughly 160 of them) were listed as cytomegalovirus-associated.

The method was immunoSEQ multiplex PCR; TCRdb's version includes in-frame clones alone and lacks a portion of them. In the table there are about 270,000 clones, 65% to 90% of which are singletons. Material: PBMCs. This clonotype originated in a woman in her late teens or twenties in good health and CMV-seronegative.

CDR3 in amino acids: CASSLLAGTEAFF. DNA for the CDR3: TGTGCCAGCAGTTTATTGGCGGGCACTGAAGCTTTCTTT. The V gene is TRBV27, the J gene TRBJ1-1; D gene ambiguous. Germline V gene data show CDR1 as MNHEY and CDR2 as SMNVEV (reference sequence). This CDR3 contains 13 residues. Trimming left V 1 base short and J 4 bases short, with 7 bases between.